The 24 T cell receptor beta chains below were found in one sample sequenced in a study of sequential checkpoint blockade in melanoma. Only in-frame clones appear in the TCRdb table, and some are missing; sequencing was by immunoSEQ multiplex PCR. The sample lists roughly 9,600 clones; roughly a quarter were seen once. Treatment in this sample: randomized to nivolumab then ipilimumab (arm A) or the reverse (arm B). The sequencing here drew on tumor tissue (inferred from file names), taken from a patient given nivolumab and ipilimumab in sequence. The receptors here all came from a human donor with melanoma.

This clone has ten or more counts. V gene TRBV11-3 combines with J gene TRBJ2-1; TRBD1 agrees at 8 bases. The germline V gene encodes CDR1 SGHNT and CDR2 YENEEA. The J segment lost 7 bases and the V segment lost 8 bases, leaving 13 bases of the junction unmatched. The length of the CDR3 is 15 residues. The CDR3 protein is CASLRGLGLYNEQFF. CDR3 sequence (DNA): TGTGCCAGCCTCAGGGGGCTAGGTTTGTATAATGAGCAGTTCTTC.

The chain is built from TRBV6-8 and TRBJ1-1; a weak D match, TRBD1 (6 bases). V was pared by 7 bases and J by 1 base, with 10 bases between. This CDR3 is built from 13 residues. CDR1 and CDR2 from the germline V gene are MNHGY and SAAAGT. The CDR3 bases are TGTGCCAGCACCCTAGGGGGGAACACTGAAGCTTTCTTT. It specifies CASTLGGNTEAFF.

This chain uses TRBV11-3 with TRBJ2-3; 11 bases fit TRBD2. The CDR3 loop spans 16 amino acids. CDR1 is SGHNT, CDR2 YENEEA, per germline. Trimming removed 2 bases from V and 0 bases from J; junction bases left unmatched: 1. The CDR3 nucleotides are TGTGCCAGCAGCTTATGGACTAGCGGGAGCACAGATACGCAGTATTTT. It is translated as CASSLWTSGSTDTQYF. Supplemented by reference TRBV11-3 and TRBJ2-3, the full variable domain reads EAGVVQSPRYKIIEKKQPVAFWCNPISGHNTLYWYLQNLGQGPELLIRYENEEAVDDSQLPKDRFSAERLKGVDSTLKIQPAELGDSAVYLCASSLWTSGSTDTQYFGPGTRLTVL.

This clone appeared many times. The rearrangement uses TRBV11-3 and TRBJ2-2; TRBD2 aligns across 9 bases. The V gene end was trimmed by 5 bases and the J gene end by 7 bases; junction bases not matched to a gene: 14. Per germline, CDR1 SGHNT and CDR2 YENEEA. This CDR3 has 17 amino acids. The CDR3 bases are TGTGCCAGCAGCCCGGCTAGCGGGGAGTCAAGGGGCGGGGAGCTGTTTTTT. This gives the protein CASSPASGESRGGELFF.

The genes are TRBV18 and TRBJ2-3; D is uncertain. Trimming took 2 bases from V and 4 from J, leaving 7 bases between them. From germline, CDR1 is KGHSH and CDR2 LQKENI. The CDR3 length is 13 residues. The CDR3 reads CASSPGSPDTQYF. The CDR3 DNA reads TGTGCCAGCTCACCAGGATCACCAGATACGCAGTATTTT.

The V call is TRBV2, the J call TRBJ1-3; D not resolved. V was cut by 6 bases and J by 1 base, with 10 bases left in between. The CDR3 is 14 residues long. CDR1 and CDR2 (germline): SNHLY, FYNNEI. CDR3 coding DNA: TGTGCCAGCAGCCGTGAGGGATCTGGAAACACCATATATTTT. This gives the protein CASSREGSGNTIYF.

V gene TRBV18 combines with J gene TRBJ2-7; 10 bases align to TRBD1. The CDR3 extends over 14 amino acids. J was trimmed by 2 bases and V by 3 bases; bases with no gene match: 1. Germline CDR1 is KGHSH and CDR2 is LQKENI. CDR3 in amino acids: CASSPGTGAYEQYF. The CDR3 DNA reads TGTGCCAGCTCACCCGGGACAGGGGCCTACGAGCAGTACTTC.

The rearrangement joins TRBV15 to TRBJ2-6; possible D gene TRBD1, 6 bases. Germline V gene sequence: CDR1 LNHNV, CDR2 YYDKDF (reference sequence). The CDR3 sequence is 16 residues long. Trimming stripped 3 bases from V and 2 bases from J, with 11 bases between. The CDR3 loop reads CATSRGAGPGANVLTF. CDR3 coding DNA: TGTGCCACCAGCAGGGGGGCGGGCCCTGGGGCCAACGTCCTGACTTTC. The full variable domain, its missing parts supplied by reference TRBV15 and TRBJ2-6, is DAMVIQNPRYQVTQFGKPVTLSCSQTLNHNVMYWYQQKSSQAPKLLFHYYDKDFNNEADTPDNFQSRRPNTSFCFLDIRSPGLGDTAMYLCATSRGAGPGANVLTFGAGSRLTVL.

This clone was observed many times. The chain employs TRBV11-3 and TRBJ1-2; 8 bases fit TRBD1. This CDR3 has 17 amino acids. The V gene end was trimmed by 5 bases and the J gene end by 4 bases; junction bases not matched to a gene: 15. In germline, CDR1 is SGHNT, CDR2 YENEEA. CDR3 in DNA: TGTGCCAGCAGCAGACAGGGTACTAGACAGGGGAGCTATGGCTACACCTTC. This encodes CASSRQGTRQGSYGYTF.

Only a few counts were recorded for this clone. CDR3 DNA sequence: TGCGCCAGCAGCCCAAGGGGTGCTGAAAAACTGTTTTTT. Its protein is CASSPRGAEKLFF. V gene TRBV4-1 combines with J gene TRBJ1-4; TRBD1 is a possible D gene (5 bases). CDR1 is MGHRA, CDR2 YSYEKL, per germline. Trimming removed 4 bases from V and 7 bases from J, with 10 bases in between. The CDR3 length is 13 residues.

Ten or more counts support this clone. The chain uses TRBV6-8 and TRBJ1-5; D is ambiguous. Germline loops: CDR1 MNHGY, CDR2 SAAAGT. The CDR3 loop spans 12 amino acids. Deletions cut 11 bases from V and 3 bases from J, with 11 bases between. The CDR3 is CAARAPNQPQHF. DNA of the CDR3: TGTGCCGCCCGGGCCCCCAATCAGCCCCAGCATTTT.

J is TRBJ2-7 and V is TRBV6-8; TRBD1 might be the D (5 bases). V was cut by 4 bases and J by 2 bases, with 9 bases left in between. The CDR3 totals 13 residues. The germline V gene has CDR1 MNHGY and CDR2 SAAAGT. The CDR3 reads CASSWSGTYEQYF. The CDR3, as DNA: TGTGCCAGCAGTTGGTCAGGGACCTACGAGCAGTACTTC.

The V and J genes are TRBV28 and TRBJ2-1; 10 nucleotides line up with TRBD2. This CDR3 spans 15 amino acids. The germline CDR1 and CDR2 sequences are MDHEN and SYDVKM. Trimming cost V 6 bases and J 15 bases; bases outside gene matches: 17. The chain's CDR3 is CASRQIGTSALLVFF. The DNA of the CDR3 is TGTGCCAGCAGGCAAATCGGGACTAGCGCTCTATTAGTGTTCTTC. The entire variable domain, with the rest obtained from reference TRBV28 and TRBJ2-1, is as follows: DVKVTQSSRYLVKRTGEKVFLECVQDMDHENMFWYRQDPGLGLRLIYFSYDVKMKEKGDIPEGYSVSREKKERFSLILESASTNQTSMYLCASRQIGTSALLVFFGPGTRLTVL.

The V call is TRBV29-1, the J call TRBJ1-2; a weak D match, TRBD1 (5 bases). Trimming removed 5 bases at V and 3 bases at J, with 10 bases between. The CDR3 contains 12 residues. Looked up from germline, CDR1 is SQVTM and CDR2 is ANQGSEA. The CDR3 spells CSVLRGDYGYTF. The CDR3 DNA reads TGCAGCGTTCTTAGGGGTGACTATGGCTACACCTTC. Together with reference TRBV29-1 and TRBJ1-2, the CDR3 gives the full variable domain: SAVISQKPSRDICQRGTSLTIQCQVDSQVTMMFWYRQQPGQSLTLIATANQGSEATYESGFVIDKFPISRPNLTFSTLTVSNMSPEDSSIYLCSVLRGDYGYTFGSGTRLTVV.

This clone was detected a few times. The rearrangement links TRBV6-1 to TRBJ2-3; D unclear. From germline, CDR1 is MNHNS and CDR2 SASEGT. This CDR3 has 14 residues. V was cut by 1 base and J by 8 bases, with 13 bases left in between. CDR3 residues: CASSEGVGRRTQYF. CDR3 bases: TGTGCCAGCAGTGAAGGGGTAGGGCGCCGTACGCAGTATTTT.

This rearrangement joins TRBV9 to TRBJ2-3, with D possibly matching TRBD1 (5 bases). Trimming shortened V by 4 bases and J by 0 bases, and 12 bases separated the two germline ends. Germline V gene lookup returns CDR1 SGDLS and CDR2 YYNGEE. The CDR3 has 15 amino acids. The CDR3 sequence is CASSSLGASTDTQYF. The DNA of the CDR3 is TGTGCCAGCAGCTCTCTTGGGGCAAGCACAGATACGCAGTATTTT.

This clone was detected a few times. The chain joins TRBV6-8 to TRBJ1-1; D is unresolved. CDR1 and CDR2 from the germline V gene are MNHGY and SAAAGT. This CDR3 has 13 residues. The V end was cut by 7 bases, the J end by 4 bases, with 13 bases between. The CDR3 DNA sequence: TGTGCCAGCAATCGTTTCGCCGGCACTGAAGCTTTCTTT. This sequence encodes CASNRFAGTEAFF.

Note on this clone: The germline gene is not matched at one end of the junction; a read error may be the cause. This sequence joins TRBV19 and TRBJ1-5; D ambiguous. This CDR3 is built from 14 residues. Germline values: CDR1 LNHDA, CDR2 SQIVND (reference sequence). CDR3 coding DNA: TGTGCCAGTAGCCAGGACGGCCCCAATGAGCCCCAGCATTTT. This encodes CASSQDGPNEPQHF.

The V and J genes are TRBV19 and TRBJ2-3, with a weak D call TRBD1 (6 bases). Germline assignment: CDR1 LNHDA and CDR2 SQIVND (reference sequence). The V end lost 3 bases, the J end lost 5 bases, and 12 bases lay between the germline ends. CDR3 size: 14 residues. The CDR3 region has the DNA TGTGCCAGTAGTATTCCAGGGGCGGGAGATACGCAGTATTTT. Translating it yields CASSIPGAGDTQYF.

By sample fraction, this clone is medium-sized. The chain links TRBV6-7 to TRBJ2-7; D unclear. TRBV6-7 is identified as an open reading frame with a role that is uncertain. CDR3 length: 11 residues. Trimming pared 6 bases from V and 1 base from J, leaving 4 bases between. CDR3 loop: CASRVSYEQYF. The CDR3 DNA reads TGTGCCAGCAGGGTATCCTACGAGCAGTACTTC.

This clone was found a few times. The V call is TRBV9, the J call TRBJ2-7, with D possibly called TRBD1 or TRBD2 (5 bases each). This CDR3 comprises 14 residues. CDR1 is SGDLS and CDR2 is YYNGEE in the germline V gene. The ends were cut back, 0 bases at V and 7 bases at J, with 14 bases in the middle. CDR3 protein: CASSVAGTSPEQYF. Written as DNA, the CDR3 is TGTGCCAGCAGCGTAGCAGGGACCAGTCCAGAGCAGTACTTC.

This clone was detected only a few times. The chain recombines TRBV19 with TRBJ1-6; D remains unclear. This CDR3 has 15 residues. The V gene's germline CDR1 is LNHDA and CDR2 SQIVND (reference sequence). Deletions cut 5 bases from V and 4 bases from J, with 12 bases between. DNA of the CDR3: TGTGCCAGTAGTCGGGCAGAAACTTATAATTCACCCCTCCACTTT. As protein: CASSRAETYNSPLHF.

This clone was found a few times. The chain uses TRBV11-3 and TRBJ2-4, with 10 bases aligning to TRBD1. Germline loops: CDR1 SGHNT, CDR2 YENEEA. The V segment lost 5 bases and the J segment 1 base; nucleotides outside the gene matches: 11. The CDR3 runs to 18 residues. The CDR3: CASSPRVTGGEAKNIQYF. In DNA, the CDR3 is TGTGCCAGCAGCCCCCGGGTGACAGGGGGCGAGGCCAAAAACATTCAGTACTTC.

This clone is labeled as large (0.1 to 1%). The chain combines TRBV11-3 with TRBJ1-3; D possibly corresponds to TRBD1 (5 bases). The CDR3 runs 14 residues. The V gene's germline CDR1 is SGHNT and CDR2 YENEEA. Trimming shortened V by 5 bases and J by 3 bases, and 11 bases separated the two germline ends. CDR3 nucleotide sequence: TGTGCCAGCAGCCAAGGGGTGGGTGGAAACACCATATATTTT. Its translation is CASSQGVGGNTIYF.